This TCR beta chain was recovered during a study of blood T cells in healthy people across ages. Caucasian, healthy and from Russia, the donors were aged between about 6 and 100. Germline V gene lookup returns CDR1 SGHTA and CDR2 FQGNSA. V shed 0 bases and J 3 bases; nucleotides not matched to a gene: 5. The CDR3 totals 16 residues. Findings and caveats of the study: The lack of PBMC sorting stopped any conclusive naive versus antigen-experienced comparison. Strong correlation linked observed beta diversity and percent naive T cells. The authors considered diversity estimates from one million T cells to be underestimates.

Primers used in a second PCR of about 7 to 12 cycles were a sample-barcoded 5' primer and a J-beta primer mix. Each CDR3 protein gets one entry after TCRdb re-called the 5' RACE reads with MiXCR. Of about 800,000 distinct CDR3 sequences in the sample, about 46% were seen once. Regarding this clonotype: What it binds is unknown.

This sequence originates from an elderly man in good health. The sample consisted of blood. The chain combines TRBV7-2 with TRBJ2-3, with 8 bases identical to TRBD2. In DNA form, the CDR3 reads TGTGCCAGCAGCTTAGCGTCCGGGGGGGGGACAGATACGCAGTATTTT. Amino acid sequence: CASSLASGGGTDTQYF.